This T cell receptor beta chain comes out of a study of blood T cell repertoires in COVID-19 (dated by TCRdb to about 2020). Concerning the study at large: The collaborator samples originated in the United States, Italy and Spain and spanned the acute and convalescent phases of COVID-19. The repertoires were made available in a free public database intended to serve as a resource for research on the immune response to SARS-CoV-2. The prospective study material was composed of cDNA or gDNA derived from T cells, B-cell-depleted T cells, or PBMCs. Sample metadata almost always included a de-identified subject ID, COVID-19 status, age in years and sex. Where HLA class I and class II types were available, the types were taken from metadata supplied by the sample provider, not from assay-based typing. Subjects who had been exposed to COVID-19, were actively infected with it, or had recovered from it provided the deeply sampled blood TCRbeta repertoires that made up the dataset. The samples were drawn from the first 160 participants of the ongoing ImmuneRACE study and from 950 to 1,500 subjects provided by 6 global collaborators.

The CDR3 sequence holds 19 residues, the cysteine and phenylalanine included. Of all the DNA, just the CDR3 is kept, 57 bases in frame from base 1. The research as a whole found: Clinical and demographic metadata were provided uncurated, with the amount varying by source and participant.

Regarding this clone: It has no known antigen specificity. No base quality information exists; no much larger clone differs at one position.

Whole blood was collected in K2EDTA tubes by collaborating institutions according to the institutions' own protocols. For TCRbeta analysis, collaborator samples were shipped as frozen whole blood, as isolated PBMCs, or as DNA extracted from either sample type. TCRbeta CDR3 regions were amplified from genomic DNA by means of the immunoSEQ Assay, a bias-controlled multiplex PCR. In the source study's methods: Within the assay, amplification of reference gene primers was used to estimate how many nucleated cells each sample contained. To quantify the absolute abundance of each unique TCRbeta CDR3 rearrangement, sequence reads were collapsed and filtered. For each sample, productive Simpson clonality was calculated as the square root of Simpson's diversity index across productive rearrangements. TCRdb took over this immuneACCESS table, retaining in-frame rearrangements with V and J assigned. Such tables are incomplete; in checked studies, under half of the missing clones stem from an unresolved V gene, and the remainder is unexplained. The D gene and trimming were derived from the DNA, and the V and J assignments and clone size from that table. This sample comprises a few hundred thousand clones, 70% to 85% of them detected only once. 0.85% to 1.2% of the sample rests with the top ten.

The clonotype comes from a human donor with acute or convalescent COVID-19. The donor label of this sample is uncertain. What was sequenced was peripheral blood. This sequence uses TRBV12-2 and TRBJ1-5. TRBV12-2 is listed as a pseudogene. This receptor has the CDR3 CASRLVSRIVVRKDQPQHF. In nucleotide form, the sequence is TGTGCAAGTCGCTTAGTTTCCCGTATCGTCGTGAGGAAAGATCAGCCCCAGCATTTT.